Listed here are 18 T cell receptor beta chains from one sample, sequenced in a study of long-term antiretroviral therapy in people with HIV. The assay used was immunoSEQ (version v3.0), run at survey level. Some clones are missing from TCRdb's copy, which holds only in-frame ones; the method was immunoSEQ multiplex PCR. The table shows about 22,000 clones, with 88% occurring only once. The sample consisted of unsorted PBMCs, taken 2.3 years after starting antiretroviral therapy. The receptors stem from a man in his sixties with HIV.

The CDR3 nucleotides are TGTGCCACCAGCAGAGACGGCAATCAGCCCCAGCATTTT. Residues: CATSRDGNQPQHF. The chain has TRBV15 and TRBJ1-5; D is unclear. Per the germline V gene, CDR1 is LNHNV and CDR2 is YYDKDF (reference sequence). Trimming removed 0 bases at V and 2 bases at J, with 2 bases between. The CDR3 sequence is 13 residues long.

The V and J genes are TRBV28 and TRBJ1-2; D is unclear. The CDR3 has 13 amino acids. Germline assignment: CDR1 MDHEN and CDR2 SYDVKM. Trimming removed 3 bases at V and 2 bases at J, with 7 bases between. CDR3 DNA sequence: TGTGCCAGCAGTTTTGGGGTGAACTATGGCTACACCTTC. This translates into CASSFGVNYGYTF.

J is TRBJ2-2 and V is TRBV7-9; D is unresolved. The CDR3 has 17 amino acids. Germline V gene sequence: CDR1 SEHNR, CDR2 FQNEAQ (reference sequence). Between the trimmed V and J ends, which lost 2 bases and 0 bases, there was a span of 13 bases. CDR3 amino acids: CASSLPAGSTNTGELFF. CDR3 DNA sequence: TGTGCCAGCAGCTTACCGGCAGGTTCGACGAACACCGGGGAGCTGTTTTTT.

CDR3 protein: CSANSGFEQFF. DNA for the CDR3: TGCAGTGCCAACTCAGGGTTTGAGCAGTTCTTC. The chain carries TRBV20-1 and TRBJ2-1; D is possibly TRBD1 (5 bases). Trimming shortened V by 6 bases and J by 9 bases, and 12 bases separated the two germline ends. Germline V gives CDR1 DFQATT, CDR2 SNEGSKA (reference sequence). This CDR3 region has 11 residues.

This rearrangement joins TRBV6-1 to TRBJ2-3, with D maybe TRBD2 (6 bases). Per germline, CDR1 MNHNS and CDR2 SASEGT. V dropped 4 bases and J dropped 2 bases, with 19 bases sitting between them. The CDR3 consists of 17 residues. The CDR3 DNA reads as TGTGCCAGCAGTGTACCCCCCGGGGGAATGGCCACAGATACGCAGTATTTT. Its protein product is CASSVPPGGMATDTQYF.

This clone was picked up a small number of times. The chain employs TRBV2 and TRBJ1-1; D gene unclear. Trimming took 3 bases from V and 1 from J, leaving 6 bases between them. Germline V CDR1 and CDR2: SNHLY, FYNNEI. The CDR3 covers 13 residues. CDR3 in DNA: TGTGCCAGCAGTGACTACCCGAACACTGAAGCTTTCTTT. Translating it yields CASSDYPNTEAFF.

This clone showed up just once. The rearrangement joins TRBV9 to TRBJ2-7; 7 bases line up with TRBD2. The CDR3 has 16 amino acids. The V gene's germline CDR1 is SGDLS and CDR2 YYNGEE. The V gene end was trimmed by 1 base and the J gene end by 4 bases; junction bases not matched to a gene: 11. Here the CDR3 DNA reads TGTGCCAGCAGCGTACGTACTAGCGCCCTCGTATACGAGCAGTACTTC. Protein: CASSVRTSALVYEQYF.

The chain combines TRBV5-6 with TRBJ2-5; 12 bases agree with TRBD2. In germline, CDR1 is SGHDT, CDR2 YYEEEE. V was pared by 4 bases and J by 5 bases, with 12 bases of the junction left unmatched. The CDR3 totals 17 residues. CDR3 residues: CASSVQASGRAWETQYF. CDR3 nucleotide sequence: TGTGCCAGCAGCGTACAGGCTAGCGGGAGGGCATGGGAGACCCAGTACTTC.

The chain uses TRBV27 and TRBJ2-7; D unresolved. CDR1 and CDR2 from the germline V gene are MNHEY and SMNVEV (reference sequence). V was shortened by 2 bases and J by 2 bases, with 10 bases between the two germline ends. The CDR3 runs 14 residues. The CDR3 region is CASSLHERPYEQYF. The CDR3, as DNA: TGTGCCAGCAGTTTACACGAGCGCCCCTACGAGCAGTACTTC.

V and J are TRBV25-1 and TRBJ1-1; the D gene is possibly TRBD1 (6 bases). The CDR3 totals 14 residues. CDR1 is MGHDK, CDR2 SYGVNS, per germline. V dropped 0 bases and J dropped 6 bases, with 11 bases sitting between them. CDR3 region: CASSEYSRGPEAFF. The CDR3 coding sequence is TGTGCCAGCAGTGAATACTCCAGGGGTCCTGAAGCTTTCTTT.

This clone has only one observation. The rearrangement uses TRBV6-5 and TRBJ2-3; the D is unclear. The CDR3 totals 10 residues. CDR1 is MNHEY, CDR2 SVGAGI, per germline. For the CDR3, the DNA is TGTCCCTCTATCACAGATACGCAGTATTTT. Protein: CPSITDTQYF.

The V gene is TRBV7-2, the J gene TRBJ1-6; D unclear. Trimming took off 5 bases at V and 9 bases at J, with 14 bases between the two ends. The CDR3 contains 14 residues. Germline CDR1 and CDR2: SGHTA and FQGNSA. CDR3 sequence reads: CASSIPFLSSPLHF. The CDR3 bases are TGTGCCAGCAGCATACCGTTCCTGAGTTCACCCCTCCACTTT. Full variable domain (remainder filled in from reference TRBV7-2 and TRBJ1-6): GAGVSQSPSNKVTEKGKDVELRCDPISGHTALYWYRQSLGQGLEFLIYFQGNSAPDKSGLPSDRFSAERTGGSVSTLTIQRTQQEDSAVYLCASSIPFLSSPLHFGNGTRLTVT.

This clone has just one count. The chain is built from TRBV4-1 and TRBJ1-4, with a possible D match to TRBD1 (6 bases). The CDR3 consists of 15 residues. Germline lookup yields CDR1 MGHRA and CDR2 YSYEKL. The ends were cut back, 0 bases at V and 5 bases at J, with 10 bases in the middle. The CDR3 DNA is TGCGCCAGCAGCCAAGATGGGGGGCGGAATGAAAAACTGTTTTTT. It codes for CASSQDGGRNEKLFF.

The V and J genes are TRBV5-1 and TRBJ2-5; D gene unclear. The CDR3 length is 14 residues. Trimming left V 1 base short and J 2 bases short, with 9 bases between. The germline V gene has CDR1 SGHRS and CDR2 YFSETQ. The CDR3: CASSLQPTQETQYF. The CDR3 nucleotides are TGCGCCAGCAGCTTGCAACCAACTCAAGAGACCCAGTACTTC.

The V and J genes are TRBV5-6 and TRBJ2-5; D is undetermined. The CDR3 loop spans 13 amino acids. Germline V gives CDR1 SGHDT, CDR2 YYEEEE. Trimming removed 0 bases from V and 5 bases from J, with 8 bases in between. The CDR3 is CASSLDNLETQYF. CDR3 DNA: TGTGCCAGCAGCTTGGACAATCTGGAGACCCAGTACTTC.

V and J are TRBV19 and TRBJ2-1; D may correspond to TRBD1 or TRBD2 (5 bases each). The CDR3 extends over 12 amino acids. Trimming pared 5 bases from V and 5 bases from J, leaving 7 bases between. Germline-derived CDR1 and CDR2 are LNHDA and SQIVND (reference sequence). CDR3 region: CASSGTHNEQFF. DNA of the CDR3: TGTGCCAGTAGTGGGACCCACAATGAGCAGTTCTTC.

The V gene is TRBV5-1, the J gene TRBJ2-2; 10 bases fit TRBD1. Trimming cost V 3 bases and J 3 bases; bases outside gene matches: 2. The CDR3 sequence is 15 residues long. Germline CDR1 SGHRS, CDR2 YFSETQ. The CDR3 reads CASSSDRGDTGELFF. CDR3 DNA sequence: TGCGCCAGCAGCTCGGACAGGGGGGACACCGGGGAGCTGTTTTTT.

The chain joins TRBV10-1 to TRBJ2-1, with D possibly TRBD2 on 5 matching bases. The CDR3 is 14 residues long. V dropped 0 bases and J dropped 13 bases, with 16 bases sitting between them. Germline loops: CDR1 WNHNN, CDR2 SYGVQD (reference sequence). The CDR3 nucleotides are TGCGCCAGCAGTGAGTCGATGAGCCGGGGTGAACAGTTCTTC. This sequence encodes CASSESMSRGEQFF.